These T cell receptor beta chains were read from a single sample in a study of cytomegalovirus exposure and HLA in healthy donors. TCRdb's copy holds only in-frame clones and misses some; the assay was immunoSEQ multiplex PCR. Altogether around 140,000 clones are present, approximately 84% being singletons, with the ten largest covering 1.9%. Source material: PBMCs. The receptors come from a woman aged 40 to 50 in good health and CMV-seronegative. The conserved cysteine and the conserved F or W are not part of the CDR3 here. The listing skips clone size in some rows; elsewhere it reads once, few, many or a size class.

abundance: NA; j_gene: TRBJ2-7; v_gene: TRBV29-1; CDR3aa: SVLSHGIPSEQY
abundance: few; j_gene: TRBJ2-7; v_gene: TRBV7-3; CDR3aa: ASSFLFYGEQY
abundance: NA; j_gene: TRBJ2-1; v_gene: TRBV28; CDR3aa: ASTPRQGINEQF
abundance: NA; j_gene: TRBJ2-1; v_gene: TRBV18; CDR3aa: ASSPLAGYNEQF
abundance: NA; j_gene: TRBJ2-3; v_gene: TRBV6-1; CDR3aa: ASSEEGGTDTQY
abundance: NA; j_gene: TRBJ2-1; v_gene: TRBV14; CDR3aa: ASSPGWRLYNEQF
abundance: NA; j_gene: TRBJ1-2; v_gene: TRBV6-5; CDR3aa: ASSYLDRNYGYT
abundance: once; j_gene: TRBJ2-7; v_gene: TRBV9; CDR3aa: ASSVGEGPYKQY
abundance: NA; j_gene: TRBJ1-2; v_gene: TRBV5-1; CDR3aa: ASSPYSGQSYGYT
abundance: NA; j_gene: TRBJ1-1; v_gene: TRBV27; CDR3aa: ASSPRGSGNTEAF
abundance: NA; j_gene: TRBJ2-2; v_gene: TRBV11-3; CDR3aa: ASSLDSLEKRTGELF
abundance: NA; j_gene: TRBJ1-1; v_gene: TRBV28; CDR3aa: ASSLGGVRNTEAF
abundance: NA; j_gene: TRBJ2-7; v_gene: TRBV14; CDR3aa: ASSQGDKQY
abundance: NA; j_gene: TRBJ2-3; v_gene: TRBV5-1; CDR3aa: ASSGGTGETDTQY
abundance: NA; j_gene: TRBJ2-7; v_gene: TRBV9; CDR3aa: ASSVVGGADEQY
abundance: NA; j_gene: TRBJ1-1; v_gene: TRBV4-1; CDR3aa: ASSQERTGTTEAF
abundance: few; j_gene: TRBJ2-1; v_gene: TRBV27; CDR3aa: ASSPRIAGSPNEQF
abundance: NA; j_gene: TRBJ2-3; v_gene: TRBV2; CDR3aa: ASSGHPQY
abundance: NA; j_gene: TRBJ2-7; v_gene: TRBV4-3; CDR3aa: ASSLALAGGTYEQY
abundance: NA; j_gene: TRBJ1-5; v_gene: TRBV18; CDR3aa: ASSRDSLISNQPQH
abundance: NA; j_gene: TRBJ1-2; v_gene: TRBV9; CDR3aa: ASSPTGQGHYGYT
abundance: NA; j_gene: TRBJ1-1; v_gene: TRBV7-8; CDR3aa: ASSLVAGLNTEAF
abundance: NA; j_gene: TRBJ1-5; v_gene: TRBV19; CDR3aa: ASSIGSWERSNQPQH
abundance: NA; j_gene: TRBJ2-7; v_gene: TRBV4-3; CDR3aa: ASSQDRGSSYEQY
abundance: once; j_gene: TRBJ2-7; v_gene: TRBV7-9; CDR3aa: ASSLVGLTYEQY
abundance: few; j_gene: TRBJ2-5; v_gene: TRBV5-1; CDR3aa: ASSFFSGRGQETQY
abundance: NA; j_gene: TRBJ2-1; v_gene: TRBV6-5; CDR3aa: ASSYDRVQF
abundance: NA; j_gene: TRBJ2-7; v_gene: TRBV25-1; CDR3aa: ASSELFSEQY
abundance: few; j_gene: TRBJ1-6; v_gene: TRBV28; CDR3aa: ASSPGQGVNSPLH
abundance: NA; j_gene: TRBJ2-2; v_gene: TRBV14; CDR3aa: ASSHHRGRKNTGELF
abundance: NA; j_gene: TRBJ1-2; v_gene: TRBV11-2; CDR3aa: ASSLVPGSAAYGYT
abundance: NA; j_gene: TRBJ2-5; v_gene: TRBV4-2; CDR3aa: ASSQTSSETQY
abundance: NA; j_gene: TRBJ2-7; v_gene: TRBV19; CDR3aa: ASSNGGTTYEQY
abundance: NA; j_gene: TRBJ1-5; v_gene: TRBV10-3; CDR3aa: AISESRGNQPQH
abundance: few; j_gene: TRBJ2-7; v_gene: TRBV4-2; CDR3aa: ASSFGVSQEQY
abundance: NA; j_gene: NA; v_gene: TRBV4-3; CDR3aa: ASSQDQAPTYEQY